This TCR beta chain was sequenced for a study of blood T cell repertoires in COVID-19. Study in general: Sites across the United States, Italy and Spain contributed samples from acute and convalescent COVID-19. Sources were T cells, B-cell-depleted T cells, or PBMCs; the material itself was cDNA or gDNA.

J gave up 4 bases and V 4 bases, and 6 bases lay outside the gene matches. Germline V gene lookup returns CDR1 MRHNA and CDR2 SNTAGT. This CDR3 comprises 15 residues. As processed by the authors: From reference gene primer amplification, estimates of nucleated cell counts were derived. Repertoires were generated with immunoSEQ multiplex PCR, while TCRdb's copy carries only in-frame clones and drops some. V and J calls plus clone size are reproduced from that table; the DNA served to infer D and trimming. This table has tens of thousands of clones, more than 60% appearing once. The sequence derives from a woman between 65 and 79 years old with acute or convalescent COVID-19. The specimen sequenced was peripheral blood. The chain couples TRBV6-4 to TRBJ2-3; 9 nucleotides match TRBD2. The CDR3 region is CASSVVAGESDTQYF. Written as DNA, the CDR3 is TGTGCCAGCAGTGTGGTAGCGGGGGAGTCAGATACGCAGTATTTT.